This T cell receptor (beta chain) emerged from a study of T-cell reconstitution after alpha-beta-depleted transplantation in children. Unique molecular identifiers were used to barcode this TCRbeta library. One entry per CDR3 protein, called by TCRdb with MiXCR from the PCR reads. Seen here are hundreds of thousands of distinct CDR3 sequences, roughly 23% observed once, and the top ten hold 13% to 15%. The germline V gene encodes CDR1 MNHNS and CDR2 SASEGT. The CDR3 runs 14 residues. The V gene lost 8 bases and the J gene lost 3 bases, with 16 bases spanning the gap. General study results and limits: Day-60 TCRbeta diversity that was high in some patients was derived from surviving recipient T cells and thymic progenitors. Newly produced T cells mostly provided counts and TCRbeta diversity after one year, as hyperexpanded clones declined. Roughly two months post-transplant, alpha-beta T cells reportedly originated from several hundred graft clones that had expanded.

Concerning this clonotype itself: The target antigen is unknown.

Specimen: PBMCs, mostly from graft donor cells, collected 360 days after TCRalphabeta/CD19-depleted stem cell transplant. The chain couples TRBV6-1 to TRBJ1-1; D call uncertain. The source of this sequence is a boy younger than two who had a stem cell transplant for acute myeloid leukemia, so the T cells may come from the graft donor. As DNA, the CDR3 is TGTGCCAGCCGGCTGGAGGACGGTTACACTGAAGCTTTCTTT. Amino acids: CASRLEDGYTEAFF.